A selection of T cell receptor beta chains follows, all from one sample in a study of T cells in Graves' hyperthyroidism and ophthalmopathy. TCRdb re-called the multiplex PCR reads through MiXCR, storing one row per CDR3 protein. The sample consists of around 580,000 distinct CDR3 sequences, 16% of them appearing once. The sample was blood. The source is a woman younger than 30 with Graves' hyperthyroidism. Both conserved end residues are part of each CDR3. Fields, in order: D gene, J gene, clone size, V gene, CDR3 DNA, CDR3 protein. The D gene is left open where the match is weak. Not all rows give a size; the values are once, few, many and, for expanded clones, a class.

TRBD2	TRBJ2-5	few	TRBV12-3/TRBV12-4	TGTGCCAGCAGTGGCCCGGGGACTAGCGGAAACAATGGGGAGACCCAGTACTTC	CASSGPGTSGNNGETQYF
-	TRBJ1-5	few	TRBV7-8	TGTGCCAGCAGCCCGACAGGTCGCTATCAGCCCCAGCATTTT	CASSPTGRYQPQHF
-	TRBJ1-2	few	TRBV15	TGTGCCACCAGCGGACAGATTAACTATGGCTACACCTTC	CATSGQINYGYTF
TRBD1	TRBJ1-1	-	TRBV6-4	TGTGCCAGCAGTGATGTGACAGGGGGCACTGAAGCTTTCTTT	CASSDVTGGTEAFF
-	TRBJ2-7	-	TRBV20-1	TGCAGTGCTAGAGATGTAGGGGCCAAATACGAGCAGTACTTC	CSARDVGAKYEQYF
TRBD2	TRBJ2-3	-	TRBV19	TGTGCCAGTAGCGGGACTAGCGGAGTGGGTGATACGCAGTATTTT	CASSGTSGVGDTQYF
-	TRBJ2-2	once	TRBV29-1	TGCAGCGTTGCTAGGAACACCGGGGAGCTGTTTTTT	CSVARNTGELFF
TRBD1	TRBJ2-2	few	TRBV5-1	TGCGCCAGCAGCATAGTCAGACCGGGACAGGGGCCCGGGGAGCTGTTTTTT	CASSIVRPGQGPGELFF
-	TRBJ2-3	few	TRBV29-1	TGCAGCGTGGACCCCACAGGCACAGATACGCAGTATTTT	CSVDPTGTDTQYF
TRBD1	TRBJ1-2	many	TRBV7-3	TGTGCCAGCAGCCCCGCAGGGGGCGCATCTGGCTACACCTTC	CASSPAGGASGYTF
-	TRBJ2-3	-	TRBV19	TGTGCCAGTAGTATTATAGGATCGGCAGATACGCAGTATTTT	CASSIIGSADTQYF
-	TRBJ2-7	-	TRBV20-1	TGCAGTGCTAGAGATCCGGCAGGGAGGACGCAAGAGCAGTACTTC	CSARDPAGRTQEQYF
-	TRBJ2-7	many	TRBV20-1	TGCAGTGCCCCGAGACAGTACGAGCAGTACTTC	CSAPRQYEQYF
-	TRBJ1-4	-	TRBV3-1	TGTGCCAGCAGCCAAGATAGCCGTAGACTGTTTTTT	CASSQDSRRLFF
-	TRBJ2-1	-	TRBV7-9	TGTGCCATTCCGACAGTGACAAGAGACTCCTACAATGAGCAGTTCTTC	CAIPTVTRDSYNEQFF
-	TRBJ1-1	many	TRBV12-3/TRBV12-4	TGTGCCAGCAGTTTAGTTTCCGGGGGCAACACTGAAGCTTTCTTT	CASSLVSGGNTEAFF
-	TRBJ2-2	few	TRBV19	TGTGCCAGTCGCCGGGGAGCGAACACCGGGGAGCTGTTTTTT	CASRRGANTGELFF
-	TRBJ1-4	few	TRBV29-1	TGCAGCGTTTGGGGAGGGGCTAATGAAAAACTGTTTTTT	CSVWGGANEKLFF
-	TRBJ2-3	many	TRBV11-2	TGTGCCAGCAGCCGCGACGGTAGCACAGATACGCAGTATTTT	CASSRDGSTDTQYF
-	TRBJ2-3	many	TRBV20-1	TGCAGTGCTAGACGACCGGGCACAGATACGCAGTATTTT	CSARRPGTDTQYF
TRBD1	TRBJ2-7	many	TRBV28	TGTGCCAGCAGCCCCGGGACAGAACTCTACGAGCAGTACTTC	CASSPGTELYEQYF
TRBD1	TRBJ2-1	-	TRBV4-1	TGCGCCAGCAGCCAAGGATCGGGACAGGGAGATGAGCAGTTCTTC	CASSQGSGQGDEQFF
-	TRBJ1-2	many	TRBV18	TGTGCCAGCTCACCACCGATTAACTATGGCTACACCTTC	CASSPPINYGYTF
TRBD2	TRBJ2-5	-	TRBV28	TGTGCCAGCAGCCCTAGCGGGAGGCGGGAGACCCAGTACTTC	CASSPSGRRETQYF